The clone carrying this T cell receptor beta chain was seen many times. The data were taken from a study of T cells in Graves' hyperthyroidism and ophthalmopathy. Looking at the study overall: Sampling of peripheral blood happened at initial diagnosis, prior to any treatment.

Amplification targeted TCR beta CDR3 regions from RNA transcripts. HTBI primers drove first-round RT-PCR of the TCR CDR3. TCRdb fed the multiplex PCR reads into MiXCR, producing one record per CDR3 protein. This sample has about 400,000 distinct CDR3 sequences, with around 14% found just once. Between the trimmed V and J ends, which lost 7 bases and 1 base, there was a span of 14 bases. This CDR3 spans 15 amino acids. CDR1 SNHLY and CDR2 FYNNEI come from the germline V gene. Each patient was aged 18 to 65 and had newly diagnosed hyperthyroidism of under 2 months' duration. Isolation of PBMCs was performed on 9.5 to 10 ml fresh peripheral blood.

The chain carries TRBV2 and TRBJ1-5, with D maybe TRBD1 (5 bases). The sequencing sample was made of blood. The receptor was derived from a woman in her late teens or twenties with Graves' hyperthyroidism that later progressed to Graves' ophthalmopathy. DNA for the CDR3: TGTGCCAGCAAAGGGCGCCGGGACAGCAATCAGCCCCAGCATTTT. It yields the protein CASKGRRDSNQPQHF. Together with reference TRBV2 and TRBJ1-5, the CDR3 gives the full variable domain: EPEVTQTPSHQVTQMGQEVILRCVPISNHLYFYWYRQILGQKVEFLVSFYNNEISEKSEIFDDQFSVERPDGSNFTLKIRSTKLEDSAMYFCASKGRRDSNQPQHFGDGTRLSIL.